The 8 T cell receptor beta chains in this list originate from one sample, sequenced in a study of T-cell memory formation after mild COVID-19. TCRdb independently ran MiXCR on the 5' RACE reads; one entry per CDR3 protein. The table lists 400,000 to 500,000 distinct CDR3 sequences, roughly 18% of them singletons. Sequencing used PBMCs or a T cell subset sorted from them (not recorded which). The receptors were gathered from a man between 18 and 29 years old who had mild COVID-19 (a few samples of this study predate the infection). Cell type and time point are not known.

The chain joins TRBV5-1 to TRBJ1-1, with D possibly TRBD1 on 5 matching bases. The CDR3 is 13 amino acids. Deletions cut 3 bases from V and 5 bases from J, with 11 bases between. Germline assignment: CDR1 SGHRS and CDR2 YFSETQ. CDR3 in amino acids: CASSWGLVTEAFF. The DNA for the CDR3 is TGCGCCAGCAGCTGGGGGTTGGTTACTGAAGCTTTCTTT.

This chain uses TRBV2 with TRBJ1-1; D is uncertain. The CDR3 extends over 15 amino acids. Germline V gene data show CDR1 as SNHLY and CDR2 as FYNNEI. With 2 bases removed from V and 4 bases from J, the gap between germline ends came to 14 bases. The CDR3 protein is CASSESGPWGTEAFF. The CDR3 DNA follows: TGTGCCAGCAGTGAATCGGGCCCCTGGGGCACTGAAGCTTTCTTT.

This clonotype was counted between two and nine times. The V and J genes are TRBV30 and TRBJ1-1; D remains unclear. V was pared by 2 bases and J by 0 bases, with 4 bases between. CDR1 is GTSNPN, CDR2 SVGIG, per germline (reference sequence). This CDR3 has 12 amino acids. CDR3 sequence (DNA): TGTGCCTGGAGTCCGGTGAACACTGAAGCTTTCTTT. Its translation is CAWSPVNTEAFF.

This rearrangement joins TRBV9 to TRBJ2-2; TRBD1 is a possible D gene (5 bases). V dropped 4 bases and J dropped 11 bases, with 15 bases sitting between them. Germline loops: CDR1 SGDLS, CDR2 YYNGEE. This CDR3 has 13 amino acids. For the CDR3, the DNA is TGTGCCAGCAGCCAGAACTGGGGCGGCGAGCTGTTTTTT. This translates into CASSQNWGGELFF.

The rearrangement uses TRBV6-1 and TRBJ2-7; weak D call: TRBD1 (6 bases). V gave up 6 bases and J gave up 4 bases, with 16 bases separating them. The CDR3 has 14 amino acids. Germline-derived CDR1 and CDR2 are MNHNS and SASEGT. The CDR3 DNA reads as TGTGCCAGCAGGGCCACGGACAGATATTACGAGCAGTACGTC. The encoded protein is CASRATDRYYEQYV.

This clonotype came up a few times. The chain has TRBV19 and TRBJ1-6; D remains unclear. V lost 5 bases and J 10 bases, leaving 9 bases between the germline ends. CDR1 and CDR2 from the germline V gene are LNHDA and SQIVND (reference sequence). The CDR3 is 12 residues long. CDR3 protein: CASSVGLSPLHF. CDR3 DNA sequence: TGTGCCAGTAGTGTTGGCCTATCACCCCTCCACTTT.

The CDR3 loop is CASSQGTHKETQYF. DNA for the CDR3: TGCGCCAGCAGCCAAGGGACTCATAAGGAGACCCAGTACTTC. The chain employs TRBV4-1 and TRBJ2-5, with D perhaps matching TRBD2 (5 bases). This CDR3 spans 14 amino acids. Germline loops: CDR1 MGHRA, CDR2 YSYEKL. V gave up 1 base and J gave up 5 bases, with 11 bases separating them.

The chain couples TRBV12-3 or TRBV12-4 to TRBJ2-3, with 12 bases lining up with TRBD2. This CDR3 is 18 amino acids long. The V gene end was trimmed by 5 bases and the J gene end by 3 bases; junction bases not matched to a gene: 12. The CDR3 region is CASSPLPLTSGRTDTQYF. DNA for the CDR3: TGTGCCAGCAGTCCCCTACCCCTGACTAGCGGGAGAACAGATACGCAGTATTTT.